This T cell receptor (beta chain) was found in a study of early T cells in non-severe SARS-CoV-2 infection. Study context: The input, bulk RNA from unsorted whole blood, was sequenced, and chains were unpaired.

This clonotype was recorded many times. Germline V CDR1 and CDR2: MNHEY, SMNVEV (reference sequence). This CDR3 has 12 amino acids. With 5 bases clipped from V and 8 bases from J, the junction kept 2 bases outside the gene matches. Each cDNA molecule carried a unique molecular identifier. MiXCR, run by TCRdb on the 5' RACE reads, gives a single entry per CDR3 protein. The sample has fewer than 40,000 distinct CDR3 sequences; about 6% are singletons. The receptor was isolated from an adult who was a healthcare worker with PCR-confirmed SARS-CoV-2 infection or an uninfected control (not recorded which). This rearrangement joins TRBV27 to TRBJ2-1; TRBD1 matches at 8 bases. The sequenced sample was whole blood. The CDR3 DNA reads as TGTGCCAGCAGTCACAGGGGGGATGAGCAGTTCTTC. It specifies CASSHRGDEQFF.